This TCR beta chain was captured by sequencing in a study of T cells after yellow fever vaccination. Many counts were recorded for this clonotype. Trimming left V 2 bases short and J 4 bases short, with 12 bases between. Per the germline V gene, CDR1 is SGHRS and CDR2 is YFSETQ. The CDR3 has 14 amino acids. Template switching with 5'RACE generated the TCR cDNA and added a universal primer site and UMIs. TCRdb recomputed calls from the 5' RACE reads with MiXCR, one row per CDR3 protein. The sample contains just over 300,000 distinct CDR3 sequences, around 3.6% of which appear only once. The rearrangement joins TRBV5-1 to TRBJ2-5; D could derive from TRBD1 or TRBD2 (6 bases each). Here the sequenced sample was PBMCs, taken on the day of the yellow fever booster vaccination. The origin of this receptor is a man aged 18 to 35 who received the YFV17D yellow fever vaccine. The CDR3 loop is CASSLTPGAETQYF. For the CDR3, the DNA is TGCGCCAGCAGCTTAACTCCGGGGGCAGAGACCCAGTACTTC.